This T cell receptor (beta chain) came from a study of T cell responses to AZD1222 COVID-19 vaccine. Sequenced by immunoSEQ multiplex PCR; TCRdb stores in-frame clones only, minus some. The table records fewer than 40,000 clones, roughly 88% of them present only once. The study's findings and limits: Samples come after the peak T cell response, not at day 14. Rises in breadth and depth of Spike-specific TCRs came after two AZD1222 doses. It should be noted that donors were predominantly white British and more often female, and clonal diversity was possibly underestimated. Spike as a whole was targeted by vaccine-associated CD4 TCRs, dominant at 160-218 and 743-854.

This CDR3 spans 17 amino acids. The germline V gene has CDR1 SGHDN and CDR2 FVKESK. Trimming at V came to 0 bases and at J to 10 bases, leaving 14 bases not matched to a gene. A remark on this clone: Its antigen is currently unknown.

Material: peripheral blood, obtained 28 days after the second dose of the MenACWY control vaccine. J is TRBJ2-1 and V is TRBV14, with 8 nucleotides matching TRBD2. This receptor was obtained from an adult who received the MenACWY meningococcal vaccine as a control. The CDR3 here is CASSQDGDSGALKEQFF. The CDR3 nucleotides read TGTGCCAGCAGCCAAGACGGTGATAGCGGGGCTCTTAAGGAGCAGTTCTTC. Complete variable domain (other parts from reference TRBV14 and TRBJ2-1): EAGVTQFPSHSVIEKGQTVTLRCDPISGHDNLYWYRRVMGKEIKFLLHFVKESKQDESGMPNNRFLAERTGGTYSTLKVQPAELEDSGVYFCASSQDGDSGALKEQFFGPGTRLTVL.